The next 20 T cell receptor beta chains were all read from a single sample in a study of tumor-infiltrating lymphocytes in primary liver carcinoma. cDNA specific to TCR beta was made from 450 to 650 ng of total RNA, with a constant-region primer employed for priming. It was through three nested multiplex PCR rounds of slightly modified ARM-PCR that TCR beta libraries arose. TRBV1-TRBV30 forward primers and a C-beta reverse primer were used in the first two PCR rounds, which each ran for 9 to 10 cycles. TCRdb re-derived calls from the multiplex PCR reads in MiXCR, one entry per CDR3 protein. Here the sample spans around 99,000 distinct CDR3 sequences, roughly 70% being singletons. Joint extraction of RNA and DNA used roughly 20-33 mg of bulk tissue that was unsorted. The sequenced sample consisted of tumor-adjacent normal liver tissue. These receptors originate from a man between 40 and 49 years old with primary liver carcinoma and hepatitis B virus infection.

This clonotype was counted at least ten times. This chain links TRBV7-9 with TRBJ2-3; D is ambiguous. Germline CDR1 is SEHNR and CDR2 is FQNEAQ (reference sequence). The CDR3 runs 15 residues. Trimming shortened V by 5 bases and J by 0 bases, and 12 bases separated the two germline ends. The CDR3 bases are TGTGCCAGCAGCCAGCCCCGAACTAGCACAGATACGCAGTATTTT. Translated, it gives CASSQPRTSTDTQYF.

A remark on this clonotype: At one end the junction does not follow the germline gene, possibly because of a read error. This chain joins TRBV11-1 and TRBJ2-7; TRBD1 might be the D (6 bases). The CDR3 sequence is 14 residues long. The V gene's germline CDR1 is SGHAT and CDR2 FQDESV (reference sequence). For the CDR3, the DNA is TGTGTCAGCAGCCCTGCAGGGGTCTTCTACAAGCAGTACTTC. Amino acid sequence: CVSSPAGVFYKQYF. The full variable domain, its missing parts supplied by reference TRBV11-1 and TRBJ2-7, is EAEVAQSPRYKITEKSQAVAFWCDPISGHATLYWYRQILGQGPELLVQFQDESVVDDSQLPKDRFSAERLKGVDSTLKIQPAELGDSAMYLCVSSPAGVFYKQYFGPGTRLTVT.

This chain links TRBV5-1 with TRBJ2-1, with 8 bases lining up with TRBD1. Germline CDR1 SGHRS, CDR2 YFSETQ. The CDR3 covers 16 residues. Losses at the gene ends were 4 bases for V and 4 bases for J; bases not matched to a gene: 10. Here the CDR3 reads CASSLSRDRLYNEQFF. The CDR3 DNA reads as TGCGCCAGCAGCCTCTCCCGGGACAGGCTTTACAATGAGCAGTTCTTC.

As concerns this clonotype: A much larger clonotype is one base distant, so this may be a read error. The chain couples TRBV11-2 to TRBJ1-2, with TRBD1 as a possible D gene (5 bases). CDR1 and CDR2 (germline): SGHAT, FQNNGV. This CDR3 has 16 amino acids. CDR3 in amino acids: CASGRTYSDGGLGNIF. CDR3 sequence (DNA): TGTGCCAGCGGCAGAACCTACAGCGACGGGGGACTAGGCAACATCTTC. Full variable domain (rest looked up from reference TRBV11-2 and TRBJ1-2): EAGVAQSPRYKIIEKRQSVAFWCNPISGHATLYWYQQILGQGPKLLIQFQNNGVVDDSQLPKDRFSAERLKGVDSTLKIQPAKLEDSAVYLCASGRTYSDGGLGNIFGSGTRLTVV.

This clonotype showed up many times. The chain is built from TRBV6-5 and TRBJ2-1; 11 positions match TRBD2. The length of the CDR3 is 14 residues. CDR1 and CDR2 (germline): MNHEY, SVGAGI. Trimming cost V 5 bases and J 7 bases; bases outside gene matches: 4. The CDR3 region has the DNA TGTGCCAGCAGTACAACTAGCGGGAGTAATGAGCAGTTCTTC. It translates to CASSTTSGSNEQFF.

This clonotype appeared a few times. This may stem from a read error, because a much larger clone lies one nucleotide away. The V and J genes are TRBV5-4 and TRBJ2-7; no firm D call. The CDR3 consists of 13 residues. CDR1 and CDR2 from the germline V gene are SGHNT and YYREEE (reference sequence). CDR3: CASRMDRAYKQYF. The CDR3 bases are TGTGCCAGCAGGATGGACCGAGCCTACAAGCAGTACTTC.

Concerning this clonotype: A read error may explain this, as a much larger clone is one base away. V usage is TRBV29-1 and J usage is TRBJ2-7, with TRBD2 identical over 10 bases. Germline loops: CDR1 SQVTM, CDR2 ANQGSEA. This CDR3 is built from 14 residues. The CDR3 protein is CSVELAGAWDEKYF. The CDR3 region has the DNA TGCAGCGTTGAACTAGCGGGAGCGTGGGACGAGAAGTACTTC.

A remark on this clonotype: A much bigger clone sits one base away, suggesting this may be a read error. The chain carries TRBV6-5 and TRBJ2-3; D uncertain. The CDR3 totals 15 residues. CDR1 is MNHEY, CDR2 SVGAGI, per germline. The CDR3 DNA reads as TGTGCCAGCAGTCCTTCTAGGCTGAGCATAGATACGCAGTATTTT. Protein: CASSPSRLSIDTQYF.

As DNA, the CDR3 is TGTGCCAGCTCGAAGCGGAACTCCTACGAGCAGTACTTC. Amino acid sequence: CASSKRNSYEQYF. The chain joins TRBV2 to TRBJ2-7; weak D call: TRBD2 (5 bases). From germline, CDR1 is SNHLY and CDR2 FYNNEI. The CDR3 totals 13 residues. The V end lost 8 bases, the J end lost 0 bases, and 11 bases lay between the germline ends.

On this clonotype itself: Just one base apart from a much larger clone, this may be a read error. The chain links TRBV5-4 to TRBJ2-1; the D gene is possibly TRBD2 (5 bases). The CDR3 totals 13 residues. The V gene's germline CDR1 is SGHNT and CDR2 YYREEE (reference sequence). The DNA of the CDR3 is TGTGCCAGCAACTTGGACTCCAACAATGAGCAGTTCTTC. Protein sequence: CASNLDSNNEQFF.

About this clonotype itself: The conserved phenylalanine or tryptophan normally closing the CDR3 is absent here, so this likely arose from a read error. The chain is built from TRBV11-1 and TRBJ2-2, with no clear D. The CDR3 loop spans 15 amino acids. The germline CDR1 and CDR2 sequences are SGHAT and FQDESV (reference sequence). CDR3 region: CTSNLVSANTGELFY. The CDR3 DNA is TGTACCAGCAACTTGGTGTCCGCGAACACCGGGGAGCTGTTTTAT.

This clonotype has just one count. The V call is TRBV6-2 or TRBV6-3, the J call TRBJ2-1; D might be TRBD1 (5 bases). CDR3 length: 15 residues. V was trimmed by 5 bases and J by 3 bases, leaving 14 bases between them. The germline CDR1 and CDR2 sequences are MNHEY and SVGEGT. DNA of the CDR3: TGTGCCAGCAGTCCCACCTTGCAGGGCTACAATGAGCAGTTCTTC. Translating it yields CASSPTLQGYNEQFF.

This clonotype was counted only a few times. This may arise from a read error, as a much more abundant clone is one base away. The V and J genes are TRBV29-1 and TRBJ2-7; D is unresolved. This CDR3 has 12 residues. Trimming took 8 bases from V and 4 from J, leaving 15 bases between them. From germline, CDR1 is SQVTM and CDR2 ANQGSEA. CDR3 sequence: CSCGESRYEQYF. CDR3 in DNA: TGCAGCTGCGGAGAAAGTAGGTACGAGCAGTACTTC.

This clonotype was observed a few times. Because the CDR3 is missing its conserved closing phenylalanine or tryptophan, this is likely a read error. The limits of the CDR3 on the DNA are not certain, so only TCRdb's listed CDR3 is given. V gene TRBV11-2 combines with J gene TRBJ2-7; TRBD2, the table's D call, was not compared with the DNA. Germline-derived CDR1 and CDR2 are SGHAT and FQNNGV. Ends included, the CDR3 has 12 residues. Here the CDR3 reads CASSLRDYEKYL.

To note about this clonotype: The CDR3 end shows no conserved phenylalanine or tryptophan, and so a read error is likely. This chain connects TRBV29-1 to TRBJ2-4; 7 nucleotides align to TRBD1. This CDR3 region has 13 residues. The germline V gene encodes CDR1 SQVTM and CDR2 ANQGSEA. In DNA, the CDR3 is TGCAGCGTTCTCGGGACAGCCAACAACATTCAGTACTAC. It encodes CSVLGTANNIQYY.

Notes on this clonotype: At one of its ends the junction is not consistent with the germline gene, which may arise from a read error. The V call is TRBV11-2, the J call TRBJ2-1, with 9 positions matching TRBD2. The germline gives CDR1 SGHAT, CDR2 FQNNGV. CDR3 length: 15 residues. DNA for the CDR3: TGTGTCAGCTGCGGGGGGGGGGGCTCCTACAATGAGCAGTTCTTC. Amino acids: CVSCGGGGSYNEQFF.

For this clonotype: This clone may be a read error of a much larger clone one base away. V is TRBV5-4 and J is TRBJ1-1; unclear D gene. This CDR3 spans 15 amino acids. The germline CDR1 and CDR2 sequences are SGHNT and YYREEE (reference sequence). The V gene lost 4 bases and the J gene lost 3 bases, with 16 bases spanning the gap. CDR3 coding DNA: TGTGCCAGCAGCCACGACCAAGGACGGTACACTGAAGCTTTCTTT. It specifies CASSHDQGRYTEAFF.

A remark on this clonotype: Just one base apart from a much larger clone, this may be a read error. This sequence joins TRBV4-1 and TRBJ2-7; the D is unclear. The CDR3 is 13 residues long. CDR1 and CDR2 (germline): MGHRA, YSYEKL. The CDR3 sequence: CANSLDGPYEQYF. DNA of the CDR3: TGCGCCAACAGCCTCGACGGACCCTACGAGCAGTACTTC.

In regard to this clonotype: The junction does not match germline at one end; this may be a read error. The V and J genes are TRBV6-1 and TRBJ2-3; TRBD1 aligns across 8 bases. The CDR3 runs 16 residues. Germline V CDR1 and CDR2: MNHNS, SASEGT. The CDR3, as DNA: TGTGCCAGCAGTGAGATGCGACAGGGGATCACAGATACGCAGTATTTC. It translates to CASSEMRQGITDTQYF.

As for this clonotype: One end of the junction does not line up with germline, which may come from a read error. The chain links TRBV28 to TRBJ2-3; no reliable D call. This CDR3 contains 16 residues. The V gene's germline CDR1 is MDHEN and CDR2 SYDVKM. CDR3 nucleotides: TGTGTCAGCAGTTCCGCAGTGACTTTCGTGGGAGATACGCAGTATTTT. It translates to CVSSSAVTFVGDTQYF.